What follows is one TCR beta chain and its context. Antigen: not known. CDR3 length: 16 amino acids. In germline, CDR1 is GTSNPN, CDR2 SVGIG (reference sequence). PCR amplification relied on 60 Vbeta primers (plus 13 Jbeta primers). The data were produced by immunoSEQ multiplex PCR, yet TCRdb's version contains in-frame clones alone and is incomplete. The sample holds a few hundred thousand clones, about 83% seen once. The entry originates in a study of cytomegalovirus exposure and HLA in healthy donors. General observations from the study: Data from an earlier analysis indicated that most TCR beta V segments were productive either about 90% or about 30% of the time. In a later analysis, CMV-associated beta chains were mostly HLA-associated, it appeared. Both high specificity and high sensitivity reportedly marked the classifier's diagnosis of cytomegalovirus status.

The gene calls are TRBV30 and TRBJ2-5, with D maybe TRBD1 (6 bases). The J call may not be correct, given that the DNA end is closer to TRBJ2-7. Sequencing was carried out using PBMCs. The TCR originated in a girl between 10 and 17 years old in good health and CMV-seronegative. CDR3 sequence reads: CAWSGGRQDSSYEQYF. The CDR3 nucleotides read TGTGCCTGGAGTGGAGGACGACAGGATAGCTCCTACGAGCAGTACTTC.